The clone carrying this T cell receptor beta chain was recorded only once. Which cohort a participant joined came from the clinical history participants gave. Two negative PCRs, clearance, or symptom resolution were required of recovered Cohort 3 donors. TCRdb's copy holds only in-frame clones and misses some; the assay was immunoSEQ multiplex PCR. The profile shows about 500,000 clones, about nine tenths of them singletons. These data are taken from a study of blood T cell repertoires in COVID-19. In the study overall: Samples of COVID-19 (acute and convalescent) were obtained from the United States, Italy and Spain.

Germline assignment: CDR1 MGHRA and CDR2 YSYEKL. Trimming stripped 2 bases from V and 4 bases from J, with 11 bases between. The CDR3 runs to 14 residues. Specimen: PBMCs or T cells enriched from blood (not recorded which). This sequence originates from a woman between 18 and 29 years old who had recovered from COVID-19. This sequence joins TRBV4-1 and TRBJ1-2, with unresolved D. The CDR3 nucleotides are TGCGCCAGCAGCCAATTAGCGCTAATCTATGGCTACACCTTC. It translates to CASSQLALIYGYTF.